This record covers a single T cell receptor (beta chain). The antigen is undetermined. This sample was included in a study of cytomegalovirus exposure and HLA in healthy donors. Regarding the study as a whole: The study labeled 180 or so TCR beta chains cytomegalovirus-associated. A few chains tied to CMV proved CMV antigen-specific in vitro.

The CDR3 length is 13 residues. Germline values: CDR1 MNHEY, CDR2 SVGAGI. The germline V and J ends were trimmed by 4 bases and 4 bases, with 8 bases remaining between them. In the PCR, 60 Vbeta and 13 Jbeta primers were used. Some clones are missing from TCRdb's copy, which holds only in-frame ones; the method was immunoSEQ multiplex PCR. The sample has 110,000 or so clones; about 64% are singletons. The origin of this receptor is a man aged 18 to 35 in good health and CMV-seropositive. The chain carries TRBV6-5 and TRBJ1-5, with D possibly being TRBD1 (5 bases). The sample comprised PBMCs. CDR3 sequence: CASSFDRNQPQHF. The CDR3 bases are TGTGCCAGCAGTTTCGACAGAAATCAGCCCCAGCATTTT.